Listed below are T cell receptor beta chains from one sample, sequenced in a study of blood T cell repertoires in COVID-19. Profiled with immunoSEQ multiplex PCR; TCRdb holds only in-frame clones, not every one. Of around 68,000 clones in the sample, more than 65% were seen once. Material: peripheral blood. All receptors derive from a woman in her fifties or sixties with acute or convalescent COVID-19. The CDR3 runs from the conserved cysteine through the conserved F or W. The order of the fields is V gene, D gene, J gene, clone size, CDR3 protein, CDR3 DNA. The D gene is left open where the match is weak. Clone size is not always given. Where it is, it says once, few, many or a class for expanded clones.

>TRBV11-3|TRBD2|TRBJ2-1|NA
CASSPSGGDNEQFF
TGTGCCAGCAGCCCTTCCGGGGGGGACAATGAGCAGTTCTTC
>TRBV19|NA|TRBJ2-3|NA
CASSRTAPSDTQYF
TGTGCCAGTAGTCGGACAGCCCCATCGGATACGCAGTATTTT
>TRBV19|TRBD1|TRBJ1-5|NA
CASSRNRDRVHPQHF
TGTGCCAGTAGTAGGAACCGGGACAGGGTTCACCCCCAGCATTTT
>TRBV27|TRBD1|TRBJ1-1|NA
CASSTQGATEAFF
TGTGCCAGCAGTACACAGGGGGCCACTGAAGCTTTCTTT
>TRBV11-2|NA|TRBJ2-3|NA
CASSGKLPPERRDTQYF
TGTGCCAGCAGCGGGAAACTACCTCCCGAGCGGAGGGATACGCAGTATTTT
>TRBV29-1|NA|TRBJ1-2|NA
CSVATGGGRVYGYTF
TGCAGCGTTGCGACTGGGGGGGGCAGGGTCTATGGCTACACCTTC
>TRBV28|TRBD1|TRBJ2-6|NA
CASSPGGTGANVLTF
TGTGCCAGCAGTCCAGGGGGCACTGGGGCCAACGTCCTGACTTTC
>TRBV10-3|NA|TRBJ2-3|few
CAISDLASSDTQYF
TGTGCCATCAGTGACCTGGCTAGCTCAGATACGCAGTATTTT
>TRBV9|TRBD2|TRBJ2-3|NA
CASSGPLAGGSGGTQYF
TGTGCCAGCAGCGGCCCCCTAGCGGGCGGGTCGGGGGGTACGCAGTATTTT
>TRBV4-3|NA|TRBJ2-1|NA
CASSQVFENEQFF
TGCGCCAGCAGCCAGGTATTTGAGAATGAGCAGTTCTTC
>TRBV9|NA|TRBJ1-1|NA
CASSPKTGMNTEAFF
TGTGCCAGCAGCCCAAAGACAGGCATGAACACTGAAGCTTTCTTT
>TRBV7-9|NA|TRBJ1-3|NA
CASSYYGQGTGNTIYF
TGTGCCAGCAGCTACTATGGTCAGGGGACTGGAAACACCATATATTTT
>TRBV19|TRBD2|TRBJ2-3|NA
CASSPGTSGTDTQYF
TGTGCCAGTAGTCCCGGGACTAGCGGCACAGATACGCAGTATTTT
>TRBV6-5|NA|TRBJ1-2|NA
CASSQGYDDYGYTF
TGTGCCAGCAGTCAGGGGTATGACGACTATGGCTACACCTTC
>TRBV20-1|TRBD1|TRBJ1-4|NA
CSASSRQGDEKLFF
TGCAGTGCTAGTTCCCGACAGGGGGATGAAAAACTGTTTTTT
>TRBV6-5|NA|TRBJ1-1|NA
CASSYSGGDTEAFF
TGTGCCAGCAGTTACTCCGGGGGGGACACTGAAGCTTTCTTT
>TRBV19|TRBD2|TRBJ2-1|NA
CASSTLFSGRALELSDEQFF
TGTGCCAGTAGTACCCTTTTTAGCGGGAGGGCCCTAGAATTAAGCGATGAGCAGTTCTTC
>TRBV5-1|NA|TRBJ2-5|NA
CASSLAGSQETQYF
TGCGCCAGCAGCCTGGCCGGGTCCCAAGAGACCCAGTACTTC
>TRBV19|TRBD1|TRBJ2-6|NA
CASKTGSTAGANVLTF
TGTGCCAGTAAGACAGGGAGTACGGCTGGGGCCAACGTCCTGACTTTC
>TRBV9|TRBD1|TRBJ2-2|NA
CASRSGTGLLWNTGELFF
TGTGCCAGCAGGTCCGGGACAGGACTCCTATGGAACACCGGGGAGCTGTTTTTT
>TRBV5-1|NA|TRBJ2-5|NA
CASSLDRVRETQYF
TGCGCCAGCAGCTTGGACAGGGTACGAGAGACCCAGTACTTC
>TRBV6-2/TRBV6-3|NA|TRBJ1-2|NA
CASSYKGVNYGYTF
TGTGCCAGCAGTTACAAGGGGGTAAACTATGGCTACACCTTC
>TRBV30|TRBD1|TRBJ2-7|few
CAWSGYGQVMLYEQYF
TGTGCCTGGAGTGGATACGGACAGGTGATGCTATACGAGCAGTACTTC
>TRBV28|TRBD2|TRBJ2-2|NA
CASRPSGRATGELFF
TGTGCCAGCAGACCCAGCGGGAGAGCCACCGGGGAGCTGTTTTTT
>TRBV5-5|NA|TRBJ2-2|NA
CASTSTQGGTGELFF
TGTGCCAGCACCTCCACACAGGGTGGTACCGGGGAGCTGTTTTTT
>TRBV3-1/TRBV3-2|NA|TRBJ2-7|NA
CASSPGWGGYEQYF
TGTGCCAGCAGCCCGGGCTGGGGCGGCTACGAGCAGTACTTC
>TRBV29-1|TRBD2|TRBJ2-1|once
CSVRPRLADYNEQFF
TGCAGCGTCCGTCCTCGACTAGCGGACTACAATGAGCAGTTCTTC
>TRBV27|TRBD1|TRBJ2-7|NA
CASSGGTGSIQQYF
TGTGCCAGCAGTGGCGGGACAGGGTCAATCCAGCAGTACTTC
>TRBV28|TRBD1|TRBJ1-2|NA
CASAGQGAPYAYGYTF
TGTGCCAGCGCGGGACAGGGGGCTCCTTATGCCTATGGCTACACCTTC
>TRBV11-2|TRBD1|TRBJ2-7|NA
CASSWGTGVSYEQYF
TGTGCCAGCAGTTGGGGGACAGGGGTTTCCTACGAGCAGTACTTC
>TRBV5-8|NA|TRBJ1-2|NA
CASSKKEGYGYTF
TGTGCCAGCAGCAAGAAGGAGGGGTATGGCTACACCTTC
>TRBV28|TRBD1|TRBJ1-5|NA
CASSLKPGGQPQHF
TGTGCCAGCAGTTTAAAGCCAGGGGGGCAGCCCCAGCATTTT
>TRBV6-5|NA|TRBJ1-3|NA
CASQLSSGNTIYF
TGTGCCAGCCAACTGAGCTCTGGAAACACCATATATTTT
>TRBV4-3|NA|TRBJ2-1|NA
CASSPQPGMEQFF
TGCGCCAGCAGCCCGCAACCCGGGATGGAGCAGTTCTTC
>TRBV19|NA|TRBJ2-7|NA
CASSISVNYEQYF
TGTGCCAGTAGTATTTCAGTTAACTACGAGCAGTACTTC
>TRBV19|NA|TRBJ2-3|once
CASSINPTPDTKQYF
TGTGCCAGTAGTATTAACCCTACTCCCGACACGAAGCAGTATTTT
>TRBV19|NA|TRBJ1-5|NA
CASSSSPQGNSNQPQHF
TGTGCCAGTAGTTCTTCTCCTCAGGGAAATAGCAATCAGCCCCAGCATTTT
>TRBV19|NA|TRBJ1-3|NA
CASSIKGAGNTIYF
TGTGCCAGTAGTATCAAGGGGGCTGGAAACACCATATATTTT
>TRBV2|NA|TRBJ1-2|NA
CASSEADSRGYTF
TGTGCCAGCAGTGAAGCCGACAGTCGTGGCTACACCTTC
>TRBV19|TRBD1|TRBJ1-1|NA
CASSPRTGGVGTEAFF
TGTGCCAGTAGTCCCCGGACAGGGGGCGTTGGCACTGAAGCTTTCTTT
>TRBV5-1|NA|TRBJ1-1|NA
CASRSGVVNTEAFF
TGCGCCAGCAGATCCGGGGTTGTGAACACTGAAGCTTTCTTT
>TRBV3-1/TRBV3-2|NA|TRBJ1-2|NA
CASSQDFTGTTSGYTF
TGTGCCAGCAGCCAAGACTTCACAGGGACTACTTCTGGCTACACCTTC
>TRBV15|TRBD2|TRBJ2-2|once
CATSRDVGTTTGELFF
TGTGCCACCAGCAGAGATGTTGGGACTACCACCGGGGAGCTGTTTTTT
>TRBV2|NA|TRBJ1-6|NA
CASRQKQGAANSPLHF
TGTGCCAGCAGACAGAAACAGGGCGCGGCTAATTCACCCCTCCACTTT
>TRBV7-9|TRBD1|TRBJ1-6|once
CASSPRQGGNSPLHF
TGTGCCAGCAGCCCTCGACAGGGTGGTAATTCACCCCTCCACTTT
>TRBV28|TRBD2|TRBJ2-7|NA
CASSLRGWTSGTSYEQYF
TGTGCCAGCAGTTTAAGGGGGTGGACTAGCGGAACCTCCTACGAGCAGTACTTC
>TRBV7-6|TRBD1|TRBJ2-1|NA
CASSSRTGSSYNEQFF
TGTGCCAGCAGCTCCCGGACAGGGAGCTCCTACAATGAGCAGTTCTTC
>TRBV18|TRBD1|TRBJ1-2|NA
CASSQQGAINYGYTF
TGTGCCAGCTCCCAACAGGGGGCTATCAACTATGGCTACACCTTC
>TRBV12-3/TRBV12-4|NA|TRBJ1-1|once
CASSYGLSTEAFF
TGTGCCAGCAGTTACGGGTTAAGCACTGAAGCTTTCTTT
>TRBV18|NA|TRBJ1-1|NA
CASSPTVANTEAFF
TGTGCCAGCTCACCGACAGTAGCGAACACTGAAGCTTTCTTT
>TRBV19|NA|TRBJ1-5|NA
CAASPADRVAQHF
TGTGCCGCTTCGCCGGCCGACCGGGTGGCCCAGCATTTT
>TRBV12-3/TRBV12-4|NA|TRBJ1-1|NA
CASSRGENTEAFF
TGTGCCAGCAGTCGGGGGGAGAACACTGAAGCTTTCTTT
>TRBV28|NA|TRBJ1-1|NA
CASSLTVNTEAFF
TGTGCCAGCAGCCTTACTGTGAACACTGAAGCTTTCTTT
>TRBV7-9|NA|TRBJ2-6|NA
CASSLVRGANVLTF
TGTGCCAGCAGCTTAGTCAGAGGGGCCAACGTCCTGACTTTC
>TRBV27|TRBD1|TRBJ2-2|NA
CASSSDRARLGELFF
TGTGCCAGCAGTTCGGACAGGGCGCGACTCGGGGAGCTGTTTTTT
>TRBV3-1/TRBV3-2|NA|TRBJ1-3|NA
CASSEGGREAGNTIYF
TGTGCCAGCAGTGAGGGGGGTCGGGAGGCTGGAAACACCATATATTTT
>TRBV5-1|TRBD1|TRBJ1-4|NA
CASSLVGDRFNEKLFF
TGCGCCAGCAGCTTGGTAGGGGACAGATTTAATGAAAAACTGTTTTTT
>TRBV2|TRBD2|TRBJ2-3|NA
CASRDYPTDTQYF
TGTGCCAGCCGGGACTATCCCACAGATACGCAGTATTTT
>TRBV7-9|TRBD2|TRBJ2-1|NA
CASSSGASGGSSYNEQFF
TGTGCCAGCAGCTCCGGGGCTAGCGGGGGGAGCTCCTACAATGAGCAGTTCTTC